This T cell receptor beta chain was sequenced for a study of Ad26.COV2.S vaccination and SARS-CoV-2 variants. Study summary: Enrollment placed the donor in the COV1001 Ad26.COV2.S trial arm.

In regard to this clone: Its specificity is not known.

Study-wide results and limits: TCR breadth and depth estimates may have understated total T cell responses. Substantial breadth in spike-specific CD8+ and CD4+ T cell responses was reportedly seen after vaccination.

Sample treatment: around 19 received Ad26.COV2.S at low or high dose, single or two shots; a few received placebo; per-sample allocation not given. Samples analyzed were those drawn on day 63 after the first vaccine or placebo injection. This CDR3 is 17 amino acids long. Germline V gives CDR1 LGHNA, CDR2 YSLEER. The V end was cut by 3 bases, the J end by 0 bases, with 15 bases between. The method was immunoSEQ multiplex PCR; TCRdb's version includes in-frame clones alone and lacks a portion of them. Altogether 400,000 to 450,000 clones are present, about 90% being singletons, with the ten largest covering more than 1.5%.

The rearrangement uses TRBV4-3 and TRBJ1-3; maybe TRBD1 (6 bases). The source material was peripheral blood, sampled in a trial of Ad26.COV2.S vaccine versus placebo. The sequence derives from a person aged 18 to 65 who received the Ad26.COV2.S COVID-19 vaccine or a placebo. CDR3 residues: CASSHAFRTDSGNTIYF. DNA of the CDR3: TGCGCCAGCAGCCACGCCTTTAGGACAGACTCTGGAAACACCATATATTTT.